What follows are 11 T cell receptor beta chains derived from one specimen sequenced in a study of T cell responses to AZD1222 COVID-19 vaccine. Only in-frame clones appear in the TCRdb table, and some are missing; sequencing was by immunoSEQ multiplex PCR. The data hold roughly 110,000 clones, with approximately 84% observed a single time. The specimen was peripheral blood, collected on day 0 of AZD1222 vaccination. All receptors come from an adult in good health.

This clone has more than one count but fewer than ten. The chain carries TRBV10-3 and TRBJ1-3; no reliable D call. The germline V and J ends were trimmed by 3 bases and 0 bases, with 3 bases remaining between them. The CDR3 has 13 amino acids. Germline V gene data show CDR1 as ENHRY and CDR2 as SYGVKD. The CDR3 region is CAISDSSGNTIYF. For the CDR3, the DNA is TGTGCCATCAGTGACAGCTCTGGAAACACCATATATTTT.

This rearrangement joins TRBV5-6 to TRBJ2-2; D is uncertain. In germline, CDR1 is SGHDT, CDR2 YYEEEE. The V gene lost 1 base and the J gene lost 1 base, with 14 bases spanning the gap. This CDR3 region has 17 residues. The CDR3 nucleotides read TGTGCCAGCAGCTTGCTAATTGCGCCCTGGAACACCGGGGAGCTGTTTTTT. Amino acid sequence: CASSLLIAPWNTGELFF. Together with reference TRBV5-6 and TRBJ2-2, the CDR3 gives the full variable domain: DAGVTQSPTHLIKTRGQQVTLRCSPKSGHDTVSWYQQALGQGPQFIFQYYEEEERQRGNFPDRFSGHQFPNYSSELNVNALLLGDSALYLCASSLLIAPWNTGELFFGEGSRLTVL.

The J gene is TRBJ1-1, the V gene TRBV11-2; D not certain. The CDR3 has 14 amino acids. V was pared by 1 base and J by 0 bases, with 6 bases between. CDR1 SGHAT and CDR2 FQNNGV come from the germline V gene. The CDR3 nucleotides read TGTGCCAGCAGCTTAGGCAGCCTGAACACTGAAGCTTTCTTT. Protein sequence: CASSLGSLNTEAFF.

The V and J genes are TRBV6-5 and TRBJ2-1; no reliable D call. CDR1 is MNHEY and CDR2 is SVGAGI in the germline V gene. This CDR3 has 16 amino acids. Trimming took off 2 bases at V and 0 bases at J, with 11 bases between the two ends. The CDR3 protein is CASSYQPVSSYNEQFF. CDR3 DNA: TGTGCCAGCAGTTACCAGCCCGTAAGCTCCTACAATGAGCAGTTCTTC.

The chain has TRBV19 and TRBJ1-1, with D unclear. With 6 bases removed from V and 5 bases from J, the gap between germline ends came to 13 bases. The germline gives CDR1 LNHDA, CDR2 SQIVND (reference sequence). The CDR3 loop spans 13 amino acids. CDR3 region: CASSLLIATEAFF. CDR3 DNA sequence: TGTGCCAGTAGCCTCCTTATCGCGACTGAAGCTTTCTTT.

The rearrangement uses TRBV11-3 and TRBJ2-7, with D possibly matching TRBD1 (6 bases). There are 14 residues in the CDR3. Trimming cost V 2 bases and J 1 base, with 9 bases left between them. CDR1 SGHNT and CDR2 YENEEA come from the germline V gene. CDR3 nucleotide sequence: TGTGCCAGCAGCTTATTCGGACAGTCCTACGAGCAGTACTTC. It encodes CASSLFGQSYEQYF.

The genes are TRBV28 and TRBJ2-4; D may correspond to TRBD1 or TRBD2 (6 bases each). CDR1 and CDR2 from the germline V gene are MDHEN and SYDVKM. V was clipped by 7 bases and J by 0 bases, with 19 bases between them. CDR3 length: 17 amino acids. The CDR3 reads CASTPGADFLAKNIQYF. In DNA form, the CDR3 reads TGTGCCAGCACGCCGGGGGCGGATTTCTTAGCCAAAAACATTCAGTACTTC. Looking up the rest from reference TRBV28 and TRBJ2-4 gives the full variable domain: DVKVTQSSRYLVKRTGEKVFLECVQDMDHENMFWYRQDPGLGLRLIYFSYDVKMKEKGDIPEGYSVSREKKERFSLILESASTNQTSMYLCASTPGADFLAKNIQYFGAGTRLSVL.

The chain joins TRBV7-2 to TRBJ1-4; the D gene is possibly TRBD1 (6 bases). The CDR3 extends over 15 amino acids. Trimming removed 4 bases at V and 2 bases at J, with 11 bases between. CDR1 is SGHTA, CDR2 FQGNSA, per germline. CDR3 DNA sequence: TGTGCCAGCAGCTCACGGGGGCCGACTAATGAAAAACTGTTTTTT. Translation gives CASSSRGPTNEKLFF.

The genes are TRBV27 and TRBJ2-4; 8 bases match TRBD1. CDR1 and CDR2 from the germline V gene are MNHEY and SMNVEV (reference sequence). The CDR3 extends over 15 amino acids. The V gene end was trimmed by 6 bases and the J gene end by 6 bases; junction bases not matched to a gene: 10. As DNA, the CDR3 is TGTGCCAGCAGCTCCCGGACAGGGTTAGGAAACATTCAGTACTTC. This translates into CASSSRTGLGNIQYF.

The V call is TRBV6-1, the J call TRBJ2-1; 10 bases line up with TRBD2. Trimming at V came to 3 bases and at J to 7 bases, leaving 12 bases not matched to a gene. Germline assignment: CDR1 MNHNS and CDR2 SASEGT. The CDR3 totals 17 residues. The CDR3 sequence: CASSDRLGAGGSNEQFF. CDR3 DNA: TGTGCCAGCAGTGATCGCTTGGGAGCGGGAGGGTCAAATGAGCAGTTCTTC.

This clone was picked up a small number of times. The rearrangement links TRBV28 to TRBJ1-1, with a possible D match to TRBD1 (6 bases). The CDR3 is 14 amino acids. The germline CDR1 and CDR2 sequences are MDHEN and SYDVKM. Trimming cost V 7 bases and J 0 bases, with 12 bases left between them. The CDR3 DNA sequence: TGTGCCAGCACCCCGGGACAATTGAACACTGAAGCTTTCTTT. Protein product: CASTPGQLNTEAFF.